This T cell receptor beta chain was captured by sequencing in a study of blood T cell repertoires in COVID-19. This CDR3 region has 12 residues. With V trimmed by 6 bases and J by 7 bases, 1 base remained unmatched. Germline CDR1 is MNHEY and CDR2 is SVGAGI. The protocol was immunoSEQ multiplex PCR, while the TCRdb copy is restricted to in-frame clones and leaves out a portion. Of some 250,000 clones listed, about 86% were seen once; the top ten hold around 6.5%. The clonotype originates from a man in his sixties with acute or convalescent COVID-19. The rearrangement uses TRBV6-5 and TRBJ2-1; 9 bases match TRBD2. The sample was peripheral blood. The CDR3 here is CASRGLANEQFF. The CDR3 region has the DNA TGTGCCAGCAGGGGACTAGCAAATGAGCAGTTCTTC.